This TCR beta chain derives from a study of T cells after yellow fever vaccination. Study summary: Fractions of low cell number were prepared using SMART-Seq v4 Ultra Low Input.

Production of TCR cDNA was by 5'RACE template switching, which also added a universal primer site and UMIs. TCRdb reanalysed the 5' RACE reads using MiXCR and keeps one entry per CDR3 protein. This table has hundreds of thousands of distinct CDR3 sequences, roughly 8.3% appearing once. This clonotype appeared a few times. Germline-derived CDR1 and CDR2 are SGHAT and FQNNGV. The CDR3 consists of 16 residues. Trimming removed 0 bases from V and 5 bases from J; junction bases left unmatched: 4. The sequences come from PBMCs, collected approximately 47 days after the first yellow fever vaccination. V usage is TRBV11-2 and J usage is TRBJ2-2, with TRBD2 matching over 9 bases. The source is a man between 18 and 29 years old who received the YFV17D yellow fever vaccine. DNA for the CDR3: TGTGCCAGCAGCTTAGATCTAGCGGGGCGTACCGGGGAGCTGTTTTTT. Amino acids: CASSLDLAGRTGELFF.